The rows below give T cell receptor beta chains drawn from one sample of a study of T-cell reconstitution after alpha-beta-depleted transplantation in children. TCRdb re-called the PCR reads through MiXCR, storing one row per CDR3 protein. Of about 340,000 distinct CDR3 sequences in the sample, around 15% were seen once. The sequences come from PBMCs, mostly from graft donor cells, collected 360 days after TCRalphabeta/CD19-depleted stem cell transplant. Every receptor here comes from a male patient aged 2 to 10 who had a stem cell transplant for acute lymphoblastic leukemia, so the T cells may come from the graft donor. Each CDR3 is given with its conserved first and last residue. The order of the fields is V gene, D gene, J gene, clone size, CDR3 DNA, CDR3 protein. The D gene is left open where the match is weak. Clone size, where shown, is once, few, many, or a class for clones that have expanded.

>TRBV4-1|TRBD2|TRBJ2-1|many
TGCGCCAGCAGCCAAGTGGATCTGGGACTAGCGGGAAGTAATGAGCAGTTCTTC
CASSQVDLGLAGSNEQFF
>TRBV10-3|NA|TRBJ1-5|many
TGTGCCATAGGACAGTCGGGGAATCAGCCCCAGCATTTT
CAIGQSGNQPQHF
>TRBV29-1|NA|TRBJ1-1|few
TGCAGCGTTTCGGTTAACACTGAAGCTTTCTTT
CSVSVNTEAFF
>TRBV18|TRBD2|TRBJ2-3|NA
TGTGCCAGCTCAGTACGGGGGACGCGACTAGCGTACACAGATACGCAGTATTTT
CASSVRGTRLAYTDTQYF
>TRBV4-3|NA|TRBJ2-1|few
TGCGCCAGCAGCCTCAACCGTCTTGGACTCGGCGATGAGCAGTTCTTC
CASSLNRLGLGDEQFF
>TRBV24-1|TRBD1|TRBJ2-5|few
TGTGCCACCAGTGATCTGGACAGGGAAGAGACCCAGTACTTC
CATSDLDREETQYF
>TRBV7-9|NA|TRBJ1-2|many
TGCGCCAGCAGCTTGGGCGGGAACTATGGCTACACCTTC
CASSLGGNYGYTF
>TRBV7-9|NA|TRBJ2-1|many
TGTGCCAGCAGCGAGACGACTAGCTACAATGAGCAGTTCTTC
CASSETTSYNEQFF
>TRBV7-3|TRBD1|TRBJ2-3|NA
TGTGCCAGCAGCTTTGGGGACAGGCCCACAGATACGCAGTATTTT
CASSFGDRPTDTQYF
>TRBV27|TRBD2|TRBJ2-2|few
TGTGCCAGCAGTTTCGGAGCGGGAGGGTACACCGGGGAGCTGTTTTTT
CASSFGAGGYTGELFF
>TRBV18|NA|TRBJ2-1|few
TGTGCCAGCTCACCCGGGGCCAGTGACAATGAGCAGTTCTTC
CASSPGASDNEQFF
>TRBV4-1|TRBD2|TRBJ2-1|NA
TGCGCCAGCAGCCAGCAGCGGGAGTGGTACAATGAGCAGTTCTTC
CASSQQREWYNEQFF
>TRBV6-5|NA|TRBJ1-1|many
TGTGCCAGCAGCAGGGGCGACACTGAAGCTTTCTTT
CASSRGDTEAFF
>TRBV10-3|TRBD2|TRBJ2-1|many
TGTGCCATCATCGGGGAGGGCCAGTTCAATGAGCAGTTCTTC
CAIIGEGQFNEQFF
>TRBV4-3|TRBD1|TRBJ2-1|few
TGCGCCAGCAGCCAAGTGACGGGACAGAACAATGAGCAGTTCTTC
CASSQVTGQNNEQFF